The clone carrying this TCR beta chain showed up many times. Its antigen is undetermined. Unique molecular identifier tags were affixed to discrete cDNA molecules. Each CDR3 protein gets one entry after TCRdb re-called the 5' RACE reads with MiXCR. The table lists 55,000 to 80,000 distinct CDR3 sequences, around 12% of them singletons. The entry originates in a study of early T cells in non-severe SARS-CoV-2 infection. Background on the study: Sequenced material consisted of bulk RNA (from unsorted whole blood), and chains were unpaired.

CDR3 size: 14 residues. Per the germline V gene, CDR1 is MNHEY and CDR2 is SMNVEV (reference sequence). Trimming removed 4 bases from V and 1 base from J, with 9 bases in between. Broader study findings: Matches to VDJdb favored anti-spike CD8 responses and missed private and CD4 specificities.

The starting material was whole blood, obtained at baseline. The rearrangement uses TRBV27 and TRBJ2-3; possibly TRBD1 for D (6 bases). This clonotype originated in an adult who was a healthcare worker with PCR-confirmed SARS-CoV-2 infection or an uninfected control (not recorded which). For the CDR3, the DNA is TGTGCCAGCAGTTGGGGGCTGGGCACAGATACGCAGTATTTT. It translates to CASSWGLGTDTQYF.